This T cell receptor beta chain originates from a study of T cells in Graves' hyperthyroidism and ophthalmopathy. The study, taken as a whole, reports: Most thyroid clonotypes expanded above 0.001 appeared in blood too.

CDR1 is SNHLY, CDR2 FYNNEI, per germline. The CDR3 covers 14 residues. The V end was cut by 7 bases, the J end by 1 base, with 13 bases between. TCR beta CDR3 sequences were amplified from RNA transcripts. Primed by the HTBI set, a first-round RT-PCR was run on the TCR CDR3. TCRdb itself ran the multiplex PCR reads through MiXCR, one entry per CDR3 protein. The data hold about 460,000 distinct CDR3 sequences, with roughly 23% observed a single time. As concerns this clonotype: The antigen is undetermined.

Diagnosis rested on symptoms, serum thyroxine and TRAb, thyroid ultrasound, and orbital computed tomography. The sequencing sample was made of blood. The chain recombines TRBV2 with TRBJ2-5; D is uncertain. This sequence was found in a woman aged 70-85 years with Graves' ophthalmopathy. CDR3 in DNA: TGTGCCAGCAAGCTAGGACCTAGCCAAGAGACCCAGTACTTC. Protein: CASKLGPSQETQYF.